This entry lists 10 T cell receptor beta chains sequenced from one sample in a study of response to subunit inactivated influenza vaccine. TCRdb passed the RT-PCR reads through MiXCR, listing each CDR3 protein once. The table has some 540,000 distinct CDR3 sequences, under 30% seen once. A further study also used this sample, focusing on T cells expressing NK-cell markers. According to that study: As the method of synthesis, 5'RACE template switching with UMIs yielded TCR beta cDNA.

Material: CD4+ T cells sorted from PBMCs, obtained approximately 13 days after vaccination. These receptors came from a man aged 45-65 years who received an inactivated influenza vaccine.

This clonotype was detected a few times. This rearrangement joins TRBV12-3 or TRBV12-4 to TRBJ2-1, with 7 bases identical to TRBD2. CDR3 size: 15 residues. J lost 5 bases, V lost 7 bases, and 11 bases had no gene match. The DNA for the CDR3 is TGTGCCAGCAACGCAGCGGGGCCAACCAACAATGAGCAGTTCTTC. Its protein product is CASNAAGPTNNEQFF.

The chain has TRBV5-5 and TRBJ2-1, with D unclear. CDR1 is SGHKS and CDR2 is YYEKEE in the germline V gene (reference sequence). The CDR3 contains 13 residues. Trimming cost V 2 bases and J 5 bases, with 8 bases left between them. In DNA, the CDR3 is TGTGCCAGCAGCTTTGGCAGAAACAATGAGCAGTTCTTC. Its translation is CASSFGRNNEQFF.

The rearrangement joins TRBV28 to TRBJ2-3, with a tentative D call TRBD2 (6 bases). The CDR3 runs to 12 residues. In germline, CDR1 is MDHEN, CDR2 SYDVKM. V lost 11 bases and J 1 base, leaving 10 bases between the germline ends. The CDR3 DNA reads as TGTGCCTGGCAGCGGGGCACAGATACGCAGTATTTT. It translates to CAWQRGTDTQYF.

The chain has TRBV5-1 and TRBJ2-1, with TRBD2 as a possible D gene (5 bases). The CDR3 is 17 residues long. Germline loops: CDR1 SGHRS, CDR2 YFSETQ. V was cut by 4 bases and J by 12 bases, with 29 bases left in between. In nucleotides, the CDR3 is TGCGCCAGCAGCGGAAGAGGGCGCAGTCCGACGAGGCGTGGGCAGTTCTTC. It translates to CASSGRGRSPTRRGQFF. Combining the CDR3 with reference TRBV5-1 and TRBJ2-1 gives the whole variable domain KAGVTQTPRYLIKTRGQQVTLSCSPISGHRSVSWYQQTPGQGLQFLFEYFSETQRNKGNFPGRFSGRQFSNSRSEMNVSTLELGDSALYLCASSGRGRSPTRRGQFFGPGTRLTVL.

This clonotype has more than one count but fewer than ten. The chain carries TRBV7-2 and TRBJ2-7; 10 bases match TRBD1. Looked up from germline, CDR1 is SGHTA and CDR2 is FQGNSA. Germline trimming cut 3 bases from V and 5 bases from J; bases unmatched to any gene: 4. The CDR3 is 14 amino acids. CDR3 nucleotides: TGTGCCAGCAGCTTTACGGGACAGGGGCACGAGCAGTACTTC. Its protein is CASSFTGQGHEQYF.

V is TRBV12-3 or TRBV12-4 and J is TRBJ1-1; 7 bases align to TRBD1. V lost 6 bases, J lost 2 bases, and 9 bases stayed unmatched. The CDR3 totals 15 residues. The CDR3 sequence is CASRDRTGFNTEAFF. In DNA, the CDR3 is TGTGCCAGCAGGGACAGGACGGGGTTCAACACTGAAGCTTTCTTT.

The CDR3 spells CASSYERSSYNEQFF. CDR3 sequence (DNA): TGTGCCAGCAGTTACGAGCGGAGCTCCTACAATGAGCAGTTCTTC. This chain links TRBV6-2 or TRBV6-3 with TRBJ2-1, with D tentatively TRBD2 (5 bases). Looked up from germline, CDR1 is MNHEY and CDR2 is SVGEGT. The CDR3 is made up of 15 amino acids. The ends were cut back, 2 bases at V and 0 bases at J, with 8 bases in the middle.

This rearrangement joins TRBV6-2 or TRBV6-3 to TRBJ1-1, with TRBD1 identical over 7 bases. Germline loops: CDR1 MNHEY, CDR2 SVGEGT. This CDR3 contains 15 residues. The V and J ends lost 4 bases and 7 bases, in that order; junction bases with no gene match: 12. CDR3 residues: CASSLDRPAYGEAFF. Here the CDR3 DNA reads TGTGCCAGCAGTTTGGACAGGCCGGCTTACGGTGAAGCTTTCTTT.

This sequence joins TRBV12-3 or TRBV12-4 and TRBJ2-3; 9 positions agree with TRBD1. V shed 6 bases, J shed 1 base, and the junction held 8 bases outside the gene matches. This CDR3 is built from 16 residues. The CDR3 DNA is TGTGCCAGCAGCCTCCCTCGGACAGGGGGCACAGATACGCAGTATTTT. Translation: CASSLPRTGGTDTQYF.

The chain joins TRBV20-1 to TRBJ2-3, with a tentative D call TRBD2 (5 bases). The CDR3 loop spans 16 amino acids. In germline, CDR1 is DFQATT, CDR2 SNEGSKA (reference sequence). The germline V and J ends were trimmed by 3 bases and 0 bases, with 16 bases remaining between them. This CDR3 reads CSASPPSSFSTDTQYF. For the CDR3, the DNA is TGCAGTGCTAGCCCCCCTAGCTCCTTTAGCACAGATACGCAGTATTTT.